Following are 10 T cell receptor beta chains from one sample sequenced in a study of T cell responses to AZD1222 COVID-19 vaccine. Sequencing was performed with immunoSEQ multiplex PCR; in TCRdb, only in-frame clones are kept and a portion is missing. The sample lists about 140,000 clones, 92% occurring once. The sample in question was peripheral blood, obtained 28 days after the second AZD1222 dose. The source is an adult who received the AZD1222 COVID-19 vaccine.

The J gene is TRBJ1-5, the V gene TRBV10-3, with D tentatively TRBD1 (5 bases). This CDR3 is built from 16 residues. Germline V gives CDR1 ENHRY, CDR2 SYGVKD. V lost 4 bases to trimming and J lost 9 bases, with 22 bases between them. The CDR3 is CAISGGWDHSRWPQHF. The CDR3 nucleotides read TGTGCCATCAGTGGGGGCTGGGACCACTCGCGATGGCCCCAGCATTTT.

The sample holds one count of this clone. The V call is TRBV6-1, the J call TRBJ2-2; D is unresolved. This CDR3 region has 16 residues. V lost 2 bases and J lost 5, with 15 bases in between. Germline lookup yields CDR1 MNHNS and CDR2 SASEGT. The CDR3: CASSEFATVRTGELFF. The CDR3 DNA reads as TGTGCCAGCAGTGAATTTGCAACAGTCCGGACCGGGGAGCTGTTTTTT.

The chain combines TRBV7-2 with TRBJ2-1, with a possible D match to TRBD1 (5 bases). This CDR3 contains 13 residues. Germline V gene data show CDR1 as SGHTA and CDR2 as FQGNSA. Trimming removed 5 bases at V and 9 bases at J, with 14 bases between. CDR3 region: CASSPQGNGEQFF. In nucleotides, the CDR3 is TGTGCCAGCAGCCCGCAGGGAAATGGTGAGCAGTTCTTC.

The chain combines TRBV9 with TRBJ2-6; TRBD1 matches 7 bases. After removal of 3 bases from V and 0 bases from J, the junction contained 6 bases not matched to a gene. Germline assignment: CDR1 SGDLS and CDR2 YYNGEE. This CDR3 has 17 amino acids. The CDR3 DNA is TGTGCCAGCAGCGATGGGGACAGCTACTCTGGGGCCAACGTCCTGACTTTC. This gives the protein CASSDGDSYSGANVLTF.

This clone has a single count. V usage is TRBV29-1 and J usage is TRBJ1-2; the D is unclear. V shed 0 bases and J shed 8 bases, with 10 bases lying between them. The CDR3 loop spans 12 amino acids. Germline CDR1 and CDR2: SQVTM and ANQGSEA. The CDR3 coding sequence is TGCAGCGTTGAAGATCCGGGTTTGGGCTACACCTTC. This gives the protein CSVEDPGLGYTF.

This clone was counted a single time. V gene TRBV5-6 combines with J gene TRBJ2-7, with 7 nucleotides matching TRBD2. Germline values: CDR1 SGHDT, CDR2 YYEEEE. V trimming: 4 bases; J trimming: 0 bases; junction bases outside the gene matches: 13. The CDR3 has 17 residues. CDR3 protein: CASSPVGEGSSSYEQYF. The CDR3 coding sequence is TGTGCCAGCAGCCCCGTGGGGGAGGGGTCTTCCTCCTACGAGCAGTACTTC.

The rearrangement links TRBV28 to TRBJ2-5; maybe TRBD2 (6 bases). V lost 5 bases and J 4 bases, leaving 14 bases between the germline ends. The germline CDR1 and CDR2 sequences are MDHEN and SYDVKM. This CDR3 comprises 14 residues. The DNA for the CDR3 is TGTGCCAGCAGTCTCGCAGGAGGGGTAGAGACCCAGTACTTC. Translated, it gives CASSLAGGVETQYF.

The chain recombines TRBV3-1 (or the pseudogene TRBV3-2) with TRBJ1-4, with TRBD1 as a possible D gene (5 bases). V was shortened by 4 bases and J by 12 bases, with 12 bases between the two germline ends. CDR1 LGHDT and CDR2 YNNKEL come from the germline V gene (reference sequence). The CDR3 runs 12 residues. CDR3 coding DNA: TGTGCCAGCAGCCCGCGGGGCCAGGAACTGTTTTTT. Its translation: CASSPRGQELFF.

This clone occurred a few times. Here the CDR3 reads CASSLFRLALGNEQFF. CDR3 nucleotide sequence: TGTGCCAGCAGTTTATTTAGACTAGCTCTAGGCAATGAGCAGTTCTTC. This chain joins TRBV28 and TRBJ2-1; 7 bases are shared with TRBD2. This CDR3 has 16 amino acids. Germline CDR1 is MDHEN and CDR2 is SYDVKM. V lost 1 base and J lost 6; bases outside the gene matches: 9.

The genes are TRBV4-1 and TRBJ1-1; TRBD1 might be the D (5 bases). The CDR3 covers 14 residues. V dropped 6 bases and J dropped 1 base, with 12 bases sitting between them. Germline CDR1 is MGHRA and CDR2 is YSYEKL. The DNA for the CDR3 is TGCGCCAGCAGGGGAACAGGACGGAACACTGAAGCTTTCTTT. This codes for CASRGTGRNTEAFF.